What follows is one TCR beta chain and its context. This clonotype was picked up many times. No antigen is known for it. Nothing much larger sits one base from this clone, and base qualities are not available. The data are from a study of T-cell reconstitution after alpha-beta-depleted transplantation in children (dated by TCRdb to 2016 to 2017). About the full investigation: The study quantitatively tracked T-cell immune reconstitution after TCRalphabeta/CD19-depleted allogeneic hematopoietic cell transplantation in children using TCR repertoire profiling. The investigation overall reported the following: The apparently early recovery of alphabetaT-cell counts about two months after transplant reportedly depended on only several hundred rapidly expanded clones that came from non-depleted graft cells. The frequencies of hyperexpanded clones fell over the following months, and after one year, T-cell counts and TCRbeta diversity were mostly attributed to newly produced T cells. In some patients, high TCRbeta diversity at day 60 was attributed to recipient T cells and intrathymic progenitors that had survived conditioning.

Libraries were constructed by PCR. Data came from an Illumina HiSeq 2500. To normalize quantification of the TCRbeta repertoire, the TCR libraries were built with molecular barcoding that relied on unique molecular identifiers. TCRdb trimmed public reads at Q25 via fastp, called clones via MiXCR and kept in-frame beta chains. CDR3 protein duplicates are merged, each entry listing the most common genes and DNA. This sample holds 350,000 to 500,000 distinct CDR3 sequences; roughly two fifths were observed only once. Together, the top ten hold about 30% of the sample. In the paper's terms, the treatment or condition label means: allogeneic hematopoietic cell transplantation with graft depleted of TCRalphabeta T cells and CD19 B cells. Transplant recipients were children who received TCRalphabeta/CD19-depleted allogeneic hematopoietic cell grafts. The sequenced sample was PBMCs, obtained before TCRalphabeta/CD19-depleted stem cell transplant. The receptor was derived from a girl aged 2-10 years with aplastic anemia, due to receive a stem cell transplant.

In nucleotides, the sequence is TGTGCCTGGAGTGTGCGGACTAGCGGCACAGATACGCAGTATTTT. The translation is CAWSVRTSGTDTQYF. The chain is encoded by TRBV30 joined to TRBJ2-3, and TRBD2 aligns with 9 junction nucleotides. The germline V gene (reference sequence) sets CDR1 to GTSNPN and CDR2 to SVGIG. Relative to germline, V is missing 0 bases and J is missing 1 base, with 2 bases of the junction outside any gene match. Spanning cysteine to phenylalanine, the CDR3 consists of 15 amino acids. CDR3 DNA only is kept here, 45 bases in frame from base 1.